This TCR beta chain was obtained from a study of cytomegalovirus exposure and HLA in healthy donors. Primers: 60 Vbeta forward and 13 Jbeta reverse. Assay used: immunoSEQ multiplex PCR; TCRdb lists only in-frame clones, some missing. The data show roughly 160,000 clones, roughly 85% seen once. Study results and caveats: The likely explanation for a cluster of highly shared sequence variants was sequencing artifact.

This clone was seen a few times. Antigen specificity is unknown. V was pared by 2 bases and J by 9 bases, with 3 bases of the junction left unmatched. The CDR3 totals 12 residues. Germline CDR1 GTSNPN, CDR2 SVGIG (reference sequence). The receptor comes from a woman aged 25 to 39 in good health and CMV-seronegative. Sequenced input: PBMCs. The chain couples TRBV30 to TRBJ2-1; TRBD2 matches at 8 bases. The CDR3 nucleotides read TGTGCCTGGAGTCCCAGCGGGAGTGAGCAGTTCTTC. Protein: CAWSPSGSEQFF.